These 10 T cell receptor beta chains were all obtained from the same sample, sequenced in a study of cytomegalovirus exposure and HLA in healthy donors. The PCR made use of 60 Vbeta and 13 Jbeta primers. Libraries were prepared by immunoSEQ multiplex PCR; TCRdb keeps only in-frame clonotypes and omits some of them. The sample table includes fewer than 200,000 clones. Sequenced: PBMCs. These receptors all come from a young man in good health and CMV-seronegative.

The rearrangement uses TRBV19 and TRBJ1-2; D gene ambiguous. Trimming took 3 bases from V and 6 from J, leaving 14 bases between them. The germline V gene encodes CDR1 LNHDA and CDR2 SQIVND (reference sequence). This CDR3 region has 14 residues. CDR3: CASSIPRVPHGYTF. CDR3 sequence (DNA): TGTGCCAGTAGTATTCCACGAGTCCCTCATGGCTACACCTTC.

The gene calls are TRBV7-6 and TRBJ2-4, with 10 positions matching TRBD1. The CDR3 contains 16 residues. V was pared by 5 bases and J by 0 bases, with 4 bases of the junction left unmatched. CDR1 is SGHVS and CDR2 is FNYEAQ in the germline V gene. CDR3 amino acids: CASSQGQGIAKNIQYF. DNA for the CDR3: TGTGCCAGCAGCCAGGGACAGGGGATAGCCAAAAACATTCAGTACTTC.

The chain combines TRBV6-1 with TRBJ1-1; no firm D call. Trimming left V 5 bases short and J 5 bases short, with 18 bases between. This CDR3 has 15 residues. Germline CDR1 MNHNS, CDR2 SASEGT. The CDR3 sequence is CASSPPGTSTTEAFF. The CDR3 DNA is TGTGCCAGCAGTCCTCCGGGAACTTCAACGACTGAAGCTTTCTTT.

The V gene is TRBV6-5, the J gene TRBJ2-7; D might be TRBD1 (6 bases). CDR1 is MNHEY and CDR2 is SVGAGI in the germline V gene. Between the trimmed V and J ends, which lost 7 bases and 5 bases, there was a span of 15 bases. This CDR3 comprises 13 residues. CDR3: CASTDPNRDEQYF. The DNA for the CDR3 is TGTGCCAGCACCGACCCTAACAGGGACGAGCAGTACTTC.

V is TRBV6-1 and J is TRBJ1-3; D gene unclear. V was cut by 6 bases and J by 2 bases, with 14 bases left in between. The V gene's germline CDR1 is MNHNS and CDR2 SASEGT. The CDR3 covers 15 residues. The CDR3 is CASSREGGTGNTIYF. The CDR3 region has the DNA TGTGCCAGCAGCCGGGAAGGAGGGACTGGAAACACCATATATTTT.

V usage is TRBV19 and J usage is TRBJ2-5; no clear D gene. The V gene lost 1 base and the J gene lost 0 bases, with 12 bases spanning the gap. CDR1 is LNHDA, CDR2 SQIVND, per germline (reference sequence). This CDR3 comprises 16 residues. CDR3: CASSIGGSPYQETQYF. The CDR3 region has the DNA TGTGCCAGTAGTATAGGAGGTAGCCCGTACCAAGAGACCCAGTACTTC.

The chain links TRBV19 to TRBJ2-3; 10 bases agree with TRBD2. CDR1 is LNHDA and CDR2 is SQIVND in the germline V gene (reference sequence). This CDR3 comprises 18 residues. Germline trimming cut 5 bases from V and 1 base from J; bases unmatched to any gene: 12. DNA of the CDR3: TGTGCCAGTAGTCGATATAGCGGGAGGCCCTTGGGCACAGATACGCAGTATTTT. This sequence encodes CASSRYSGRPLGTDTQYF. The entire variable domain, with the rest obtained from reference TRBV19 and TRBJ2-3, is as follows: DGGITQSPKYLFRKEGQNVTLSCEQNLNHDAMYWYRQDPGQGLRLIYYSQIVNDFQKGDIAEGYSVSREKKESFPLTVTSAQKNPTAFYLCASSRYSGRPLGTDTQYFGPGTRLTVL.

The rearrangement links TRBV9 to TRBJ2-1, with D possibly being TRBD1 (6 bases). The germline gives CDR1 SGDLS, CDR2 YYNGEE. Trimming cost V 0 bases and J 10 bases, with 14 bases left between them. The CDR3 consists of 14 residues. CDR3 region: CASSVVLGHSEQFF. As DNA, the CDR3 is TGTGCCAGCAGCGTAGTATTGGGACACAGCGAGCAGTTCTTC.

The chain carries TRBV19 and TRBJ1-2, with D maybe TRBD1 (5 bases). The germline V and J ends were trimmed by 5 bases and 2 bases, with 12 bases remaining between them. The CDR3 runs to 14 residues. The germline CDR1 and CDR2 sequences are LNHDA and SQIVND (reference sequence). The CDR3 spells CASSRDSLNYGYTF. The DNA of the CDR3 is TGTGCCAGTAGTCGGGACTCCCTAAACTATGGCTACACCTTC.

The rearrangement uses TRBV10-2 and TRBJ1-1; D unclear. The ends were cut back, 4 bases at V and 3 bases at J, with 18 bases in the middle. CDR3 length equals 16 residues. Looked up from germline, CDR1 is WSHSY and CDR2 is SAAADI. Written as DNA, the CDR3 is TGCGCCAGCAGTGGGGGTGGGTGGGAGAGGTACACTGAAGCTTTCTTT. Protein sequence: CASSGGGWERYTEAFF.